This T cell receptor (beta chain) was obtained from a study of CD8 T cells in Susac syndrome. CD8+ and CD4+ T cells taken from blood had their TCR beta sequenced. Healthy donors formed controls matched for age and sex. FACS enriched CD8+ TEMRA cells, while bulk CD8+ and CD4+ were negatively isolated. Trimming pared 2 bases from V and 5 bases from J, leaving 12 bases between. Looked up from germline, CDR1 is LGHDT and CDR2 is YNNKEL (reference sequence). The CDR3 contains 14 residues. RNA totalling roughly 0.45 to 1 ug underwent reverse transcription with random hexamers. immunoSEQ multiplex PCR amplified TCR beta CDR3 across 54 Vbeta, 13 Jbeta. A single record per CDR3 protein comes from TCRdb applying MiXCR to the immunoSEQ multiplex PCR reads. Counted here are approximately 160,000 distinct CDR3 sequences, about 90% occurring once; the ten biggest clones make up 0.065% to 0.085%.

The sample consisted of CD4+ T cells from PBMCs. The V and J genes are TRBV3-1 and TRBJ2-5; TRBD1 is a possible D gene (5 bases). The sequence derives from a human donor in good health. CDR3 sequence reads: CASSQNKGSETQYF. The CDR3 bases are TGTGCCAGCAGCCAAAACAAGGGGTCGGAGACCCAGTACTTC.